This T cell receptor beta chain was captured in a study of TIL therapy for anti-PD-1-resistant metastatic lung cancer. The immunoSEQ assay was v3. Sequencing was performed with immunoSEQ multiplex PCR; in TCRdb, only in-frame clones are kept and a portion is missing. This sample has 6,500 or so clones, with about 61% found just once. The germline V and J ends were trimmed by 2 bases and 8 bases, with 7 bases remaining between them. CDR3 size: 12 residues. Sample time point: pre-treatment sample, taken before nivolumab and TIL therapy. Tumor tissue came from excised metastases, mostly pleural nodules or supraclavicular lymph nodes.

This TCR was recovered from a person aged 25-79 years with non-small cell lung cancer. The sample consisted of tumor tissue, taken at baseline. The rearrangement joins TRBV12-3 or TRBV12-4 to TRBJ2-1, with unresolved D. CDR3 residues: CASSLLTHEQFF. For the CDR3, the DNA is TGTGCCAGCAGTTTACTTACCCATGAGCAGTTCTTC.